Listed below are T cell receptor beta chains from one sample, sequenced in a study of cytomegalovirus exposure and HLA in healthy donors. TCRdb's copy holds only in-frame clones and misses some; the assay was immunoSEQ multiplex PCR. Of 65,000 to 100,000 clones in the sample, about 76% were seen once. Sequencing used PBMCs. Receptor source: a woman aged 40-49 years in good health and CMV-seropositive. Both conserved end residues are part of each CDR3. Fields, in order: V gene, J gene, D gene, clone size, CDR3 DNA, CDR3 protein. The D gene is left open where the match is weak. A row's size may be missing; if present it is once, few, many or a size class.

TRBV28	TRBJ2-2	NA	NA	TGTGCCAGCAGTTTAGCGGCCACCGGGGAGCTGTTTTTT	CASSLAATGELFF
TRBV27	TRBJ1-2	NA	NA	TGTGCCAGCAGTGTACAGGGTGCCTATGGCTACACCTTC	CASSVQGAYGYTF
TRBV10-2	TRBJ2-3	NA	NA	TGCGCCAGCAGAGCTTTCTTTAGCACAGATACGCAGTATTTT	CASRAFFSTDTQYF
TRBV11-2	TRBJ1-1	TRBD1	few	TGTGCCAGCAGTCGCGTGGGGGGACAGGGGGTTTTAAAGGCTTTCTTT	CASSRVGGQGVLKAFF
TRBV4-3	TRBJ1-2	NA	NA	TGCGCCAGCAGCCAAGAGAAGAGGCGAAACTATGGCTACACCTTC	CASSQEKRRNYGYTF
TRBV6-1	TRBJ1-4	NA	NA	TGTGCCAGCAGCTACATCCGGGACATTAATGAAAAACTGTTTTTT	CASSYIRDINEKLFF
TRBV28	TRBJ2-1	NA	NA	TGTGCCAGCAGTGAATTGGGGGGACGAAACAATGAGCAGTTCTTC	CASSELGGRNNEQFF
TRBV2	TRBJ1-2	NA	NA	TGTGCCAGCAGTGACAGGCAGGGTTATGGCTACACCTTC	CASSDRQGYGYTF
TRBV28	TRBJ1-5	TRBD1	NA	TGTGCCAGCAGTGGGGTGCAGGGGGCCGGTCAGCCCCAGCATTTT	CASSGVQGAGQPQHF
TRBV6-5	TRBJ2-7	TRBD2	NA	TGTGCCAGCAGAACCGGGACTAGCGGGAGAAACCACTTC	CASRTGTSGRNHF
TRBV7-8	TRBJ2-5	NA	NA	TGTGCCAGCAGCTTCGGTGGAGGGATTGAAGAGACCCAGTACTTC	CASSFGGGIEETQYF
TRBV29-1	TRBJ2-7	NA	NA	TGCAGCGTTGAGGGAGGAAACTACGAGCAGTACTTC	CSVEGGNYEQYF
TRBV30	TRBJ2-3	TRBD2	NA	TGTGCCTGGAGTCGGGGGCTAGCGGGAAGCACAGATACGCAGTATTTT	CAWSRGLAGSTDTQYF
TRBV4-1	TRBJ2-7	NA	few	TGCGCCAGCAGCCCCCAAGGTGAAGAGGGGGTATACGAGCAGTACTTC	CASSPQGEEGVYEQYF
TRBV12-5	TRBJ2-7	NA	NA	TGTGCTAGTGGCCAGGAGGGGGGAGGGCCCTCCTACGAGCAGTACTTC	CASGQEGGGPSYEQYF
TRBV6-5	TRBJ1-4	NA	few	TGTGCCAGCAGTTCAGGGTTCAATGAAAAACTGTTTTTT	CASSSGFNEKLFF
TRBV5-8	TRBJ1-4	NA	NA	TGTGCCAGCAGCTTGGGGGCTCTTGAAAATGAAAAACTGTTTTTT	CASSLGALENEKLFF
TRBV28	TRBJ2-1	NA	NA	TGTGCCAGCAGTTCGTCCGCGACAGGAAAACAGAATGAGCAGTTCTTC	CASSSSATGKQNEQFF
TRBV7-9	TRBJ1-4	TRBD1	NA	TGTGCCAGCAGCTTATTGACAGCAGGGGGCGTTAGTGAAAAACTGTTTTTT	CASSLLTAGGVSEKLFF
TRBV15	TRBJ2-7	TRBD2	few	TGTGCCACCAGCAGAAAATCATCTAGCGGGGGCACCTACGAGCAGTACTTC	CATSRKSSSGGTYEQYF
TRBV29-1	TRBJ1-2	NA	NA	TGCAGCATCCTTGGTGTTGGGAGTCCAGACGGCTACACCTTC	CSILGVGSPDGYTF
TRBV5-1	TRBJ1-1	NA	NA	TGCGCCAGCAGCCCGGACAGAGAAACCAAAGCTTTCTTT	CASSPDRETKAFF
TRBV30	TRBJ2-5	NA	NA	TGTGCCTGGAGTGTACTAGGCCAAGAGACCCAGTACTTC	CAWSVLGQETQYF
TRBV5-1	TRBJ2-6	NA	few	TGCGCCAGCGGGTTGGGGACAATCCTGTCTGGGGCCAACGTCCTGACTTTC	CASGLGTILSGANVLTF
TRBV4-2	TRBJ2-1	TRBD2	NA	TGTGCCAGCAGCCAAGAGATTGGGACTAGCGGGAGAAATGAGCAGTTCTTC	CASSQEIGTSGRNEQFF
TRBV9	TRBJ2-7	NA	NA	TGTGCCAGCAGCGTAGAGGGCAGGGACAACGAGCAGTACTTC	CASSVEGRDNEQYF